Each of the 26 T cell receptor beta chains below was sequenced from the same sample in a study of T cell repertoires and HLA-DP antigens. Some clones are missing from TCRdb's copy, which holds only in-frame ones; the method was immunoSEQ multiplex PCR. The profile shows some 110,000 clones, 85% to 95% of them singletons. No antigen has been assigned to these receptors. The specimen sequenced was CD4+ T cells from PBMCs. These receptors came from a woman in her late teens or twenties in good health and CMV-seronegative.

About this clone: Other DNA sequences in this sample translate to the same CDR3. The V and J genes are TRBV6-1 and TRBJ1-6; 7 positions match TRBD1. The CDR3 runs 12 residues. Trimming at V came to 7 bases and at J to 9 bases, leaving 3 bases not matched to a gene. CDR1 and CDR2 (germline): MNHNS, SASEGT. The DNA for the CDR3 is TGTGCCAGCAATAGACAGGGTTCACCCCTCCACTTT. Translation: CASNRQGSPLHF.

The chain carries TRBV28 and TRBJ2-1; 9 bases line up with TRBD2. There are 16 residues in the CDR3. CDR1 and CDR2 from the germline V gene are MDHEN and SYDVKM. With V trimmed by 7 bases and J by 6 bases, 13 bases remained unmatched. This CDR3 reads CASTPGGAGGRNEQFF. DNA of the CDR3: TGTGCCAGCACCCCGGGTGGGGCGGGAGGGCGCAATGAGCAGTTCTTC.

The gene calls are TRBV5-1 and TRBJ2-7, with a tentative D call TRBD2 (5 bases). Germline loops: CDR1 SGHRS, CDR2 YFSETQ. The CDR3 consists of 10 residues. The CDR3 DNA follows: TGCGCTGCGGGCCCGGGGGAGCAGTACGTC. The encoded protein is CAAGPGEQYV.

A few counts support this clone. This sequence joins TRBV12-5 and TRBJ1-2; D might be TRBD1 (5 bases). The CDR3 runs 14 residues. Germline V lookup: CDR1 LGHNT, CDR2 FRNRAP. Trimming cost V 2 bases and J 8 bases, with 15 bases left between them. CDR3 sequence (DNA): TGTGCTAGTGGTTTGATGCAGGGCCTTCGGGGCTACACCTTC. Translation gives CASGLMQGLRGYTF. Complete variable domain (other parts from reference TRBV12-5 and TRBJ1-2): DARVTQTPRHKVTEMGQEVTMRCQPILGHNTVFWYRQTMMQGLELLAYFRNRAPLDDSGMPKDRFSAEMPDATLATLKIQPSEPRDSAVYFCASGLMQGLRGYTFGSGTRLTVV.

The chain is built from TRBV28 and TRBJ1-2; D is uncertain. With 7 bases removed from V and 7 bases from J, the gap between germline ends came to 25 bases. Germline values: CDR1 MDHEN, CDR2 SYDVKM. The CDR3 is 16 amino acids. The CDR3 loop is CASIPYTDTQEGGYTF. CDR3 nucleotides: TGTGCCAGCATACCTTACACCGACACTCAGGAGGGTGGCTACACCTTC.

The chain joins TRBV7-9 to TRBJ2-2; 7 positions agree with TRBD1. The CDR3 is 17 amino acids. With V trimmed by 0 bases and J by 4 bases, 8 bases remained unmatched. Germline values: CDR1 SEHNR, CDR2 FQNEAQ (reference sequence). CDR3 nucleotide sequence: TGTGCCAGCAGCTTAGCATTCGGGACAGCGAGCACCGGGGAGCTGTTTTTT. Amino acid sequence: CASSLAFGTASTGELFF. Full variable domain (rest looked up from reference TRBV7-9 and TRBJ2-2): DTGVSQNPRHKITKRGQNVTFRCDPISEHNRLYWYRQTLGQGPEFLTYFQNEAQLEKSRLLSDRFSAERPKGSFSTLEIQRTEQGDSAMYLCASSLAFGTASTGELFFGEGSRLTVL.

This clone appeared a few times. The chain has TRBV7-2 and TRBJ2-7; D gene ambiguous. The CDR3 spans 15 residues. Germline V gene sequence: CDR1 SGHTA, CDR2 FQGNSA. Deletions cut 2 bases from V and 0 bases from J, with 11 bases between. CDR3 DNA sequence: TGTGCCAGCAGCTTATACCCCGCGAGCTCCTACGAGCAGTACGTC. Its translation is CASSLYPASSYEQYV.

V gene TRBV6-1 combines with J gene TRBJ1-2; TRBD1 might be the D (5 bases). V shed 5 bases and J shed 5 bases, with 18 bases lying between them. The CDR3 has 15 amino acids. Germline V gene sequence: CDR1 MNHNS, CDR2 SASEGT. The CDR3 DNA reads TGTGCCAGCAGTCCCTCTCGGTGGGGGGAGTATGGCTACACCTTC. It translates to CASSPSRWGEYGYTF.

J is TRBJ2-3 and V is TRBV5-1; 11 bases match TRBD2. The V gene's germline CDR1 is SGHRS and CDR2 YFSETQ. Unmatched junction bases numbered 16, after V lost 4 bases and J lost 0 bases. The CDR3 consists of 20 residues. CDR3 sequence reads: CASSPYPDSGGGVSTDTQYF. The CDR3 nucleotides read TGCGCCAGCAGCCCCTACCCGGATAGCGGGGGGGGTGTTAGCACAGATACGCAGTATTTT.

The chain recombines TRBV11-2 with TRBJ2-7, with D possibly TRBD2 on 6 matching bases. CDR1 is SGHAT, CDR2 FQNNGV, per germline. Trimming shortened V by 1 base and J by 5 bases, and 15 bases separated the two germline ends. CDR3 length: 15 residues. The CDR3 coding sequence is TGTGCCAGCAGCTTAGTGGGGCAGGGAGGAAACGAGCAGTACTTC. Amino acid sequence: CASSLVGQGGNEQYF. The whole variable domain, remainder taken from reference TRBV11-2 and TRBJ2-7, is EAGVAQSPRYKIIEKRQSVAFWCNPISGHATLYWYQQILGQGPKLLIQFQNNGVVDDSQLPKDRFSAERLKGVDSTLKIQPAKLEDSAVYLCASSLVGQGGNEQYFGPGTRLTVT.

The chain has TRBV5-1 and TRBJ2-1, with 9 bases matching TRBD2. Germline CDR1 and CDR2: SGHRS and YFSETQ. The CDR3 is made up of 16 amino acids. V shed 4 bases and J 0 bases; nucleotides not matched to a gene: 5. CDR3 amino acids: CASSIVAGASYNEQFF. The CDR3 DNA reads TGCGCCAGCAGCATAGTAGCGGGAGCCTCCTACAATGAGCAGTTCTTC.

The J gene is TRBJ2-1, the V gene TRBV6-1; D is uncertain. Deletions cut 6 bases from V and 4 bases from J, with 10 bases between. This CDR3 has 13 amino acids. CDR1 MNHNS and CDR2 SASEGT come from the germline V gene. CDR3: CASSLGRYNEQFF. Written as DNA, the CDR3 is TGTGCCAGCAGCCTCGGAAGGTACAATGAGCAGTTCTTC.

The chain carries TRBV6-5 and TRBJ1-2; 7 nucleotides line up with TRBD1. V dropped 5 bases and J dropped 5; count of bases not matched to a gene: 8. This CDR3 region has 14 residues. Germline lookup yields CDR1 MNHEY and CDR2 SVGAGI. The CDR3 sequence: CASSPRDRTYGYTF. CDR3 DNA: TGTGCCAGCAGTCCCCGGGACAGAACATATGGCTACACCTTC.

The chain has TRBV27 and TRBJ1-2; D call uncertain. Per the germline V gene, CDR1 is MNHEY and CDR2 is SMNVEV (reference sequence). Trimming cost V 1 base and J 3 bases, with 12 bases left between them. CDR3 length equals 15 residues. The CDR3 region is CASSLWEAIDYGYTF. The DNA for the CDR3 is TGTGCCAGCAGTTTATGGGAAGCGATTGACTATGGCTACACCTTC.

CDR3 sequence reads: CASSLGQGNTEAFF. CDR3 bases: TGTGCCAGCAGCCTAGGACAGGGAAACACTGAAGCTTTCTTT. The chain uses TRBV7-6 and TRBJ1-1, with TRBD1 matching 8 bases. CDR1 and CDR2 from the germline V gene are SGHVS and FNYEAQ. This CDR3 has 14 amino acids. J gave up 2 bases and V 5 bases, and 4 bases lay outside the gene matches. Filled out from reference TRBV7-6 and TRBJ1-1, the complete variable domain reads GAGVSQSPRYKVTKRGQDVALRCDPISGHVSLYWYRQALGQGPEFLTYFNYEAQQDKSGLPNDRFSAERPEGSISTLTIQRTEQRDSAMYRCASSLGQGNTEAFFGQGTRLTVV.

This chain uses TRBV14 with TRBJ2-1; 8 positions agree with TRBD2. The junction had 11 bases not matched to a gene; V was cut back by 0 bases and J by 7 bases. Germline V gene data show CDR1 as SGHDN and CDR2 as FVKESK. The length of the CDR3 is 17 residues. This chain's CDR3 is CASSQDWAGGSWNEQFF. The CDR3 nucleotides read TGTGCCAGCAGCCAAGATTGGGCGGGAGGATCGTGGAATGAGCAGTTCTTC. The complete variable domain, with remaining parts taken from reference TRBV14 and TRBJ2-1, reads EAGVTQFPSHSVIEKGQTVTLRCDPISGHDNLYWYRRVMGKEIKFLLHFVKESKQDESGMPNNRFLAERTGGTYSTLKVQPAELEDSGVYFCASSQDWAGGSWNEQFFGPGTRLTVL.

The rearrangement uses TRBV7-6 and TRBJ2-5; D call uncertain. V gave up 1 base and J gave up 0 bases, with 9 bases separating them. This CDR3 is 15 amino acids long. In germline, CDR1 is SGHVS, CDR2 FNYEAQ. The CDR3 loop is CASSLEGRNQETQYF. The CDR3 DNA reads as TGTGCCAGCAGCTTAGAAGGCAGGAACCAAGAGACCCAGTACTTC.

V is TRBV29-1 and J is TRBJ2-3; D gene ambiguous. Germline CDR1 reads SQVTM; CDR2 reads ANQGSEA. The CDR3 has 13 residues. With 3 bases removed from V and 1 base from J, the gap between germline ends came to 8 bases. This CDR3 reads CSVERQGTDTQYF. The DNA of the CDR3 is TGCAGCGTTGAGCGGCAGGGCACAGATACGCAGTATTTT.

For the CDR3, the DNA is TGTGCCAGCAGCCTGGTGTATAGGACAGGGGCCACCGGGGAGCTGTTTTTT. This codes for CASSLVYRTGATGELFF. The chain is built from TRBV5-6 and TRBJ2-2; 9 bases align to TRBD1. Germline CDR1 and CDR2: SGHDT and YYEEEE. CDR3 length: 17 amino acids. Trimming took 4 bases from V and 4 from J; bases not matched to a gene: 11.

The J gene is TRBJ1-2, the V gene TRBV6-1; a possible D gene is TRBD1 (5 bases). Germline V gene sequence: CDR1 MNHNS, CDR2 SASEGT. Trimming removed 1 base at V and 8 bases at J, with 11 bases between. This CDR3 is 13 amino acids long. CDR3 nucleotides: TGTGCCAGCAGTGAAGTTGGGACTCGGGGCTACACCTTC. It is translated as CASSEVGTRGYTF.

This clone was observed a single time. The V gene is TRBV6-5, the J gene TRBJ1-5; the match to TRBD1 covers 7 bases. The germline V gene has CDR1 MNHEY and CDR2 SVGAGI. V dropped 5 bases and J dropped 6; count of bases not matched to a gene: 7. The CDR3 contains 14 residues. The CDR3, as DNA: TGTGCCAGCAGTAGGGGGCAGGGGGGTCAGCCCCAGCATTTT. Protein: CASSRGQGGQPQHF.

The chain employs TRBV6-1 and TRBJ2-3, with TRBD1 matching over 10 bases. Trimming cost V 4 bases and J 2 bases; bases outside gene matches: 12. CDR3 length: 18 amino acids. CDR1 is MNHNS, CDR2 SASEGT, per germline. The CDR3 DNA is TGTGCCAGCAGTGGCCGGGACAGGGGAAAAGGGTCCACAGATACGCAGTATTTT. Residues: CASSGRDRGKGSTDTQYF.

The V call is TRBV2, the J call TRBJ1-2, with 9 bases lining up with TRBD1. Germline-derived CDR1 and CDR2 are SNHLY and FYNNEI. The CDR3 loop spans 15 amino acids. V was clipped by 0 bases and J by 4 bases; unmatched bases: 3. This chain's CDR3 is CASSEAGQGSYGYTF. The CDR3 region has the DNA TGTGCCAGCAGTGAAGCTGGACAGGGGAGCTATGGCTACACCTTC.

This clone appeared a single time. The chain recombines TRBV4-1 with TRBJ1-1, with 7 bases that match TRBD1. This CDR3 is 15 amino acids long. V shed 4 bases, J shed 6 bases, and the junction held 11 bases outside the gene matches. Germline V gene lookup returns CDR1 MGHRA and CDR2 YSYEKL. As DNA, the CDR3 is TGCGCCAGCAGCCGACAGATGCAGGGGGACCCTGAAGCTTTCTTT. Translated, it gives CASSRQMQGDPEAFF.

The chain links TRBV4-1 to TRBJ2-2; 12 bases line up with TRBD1. The CDR3 runs 18 residues. The trim removed 2 bases at V and 0 bases at J, leaving 4 bases unmatched. Germline loops: CDR1 MGHRA, CDR2 YSYEKL. DNA of the CDR3: TGCGCCAGCAGCCAAAGGGACAGGGGGCTTGCGAACACCGGGGAGCTGTTTTTT. Amino acid sequence: CASSQRDRGLANTGELFF.

Details on this clone: The germline gene is not matched at one end of the junction; a read error may be the cause. This same CDR3 is encoded by further DNA sequences in the sample. J is TRBJ2-1 and V is TRBV25-1; 7 bases match TRBD1. This CDR3 has 12 amino acids. Germline values: CDR1 MGHDK, CDR2 SYGVNS. The CDR3 region is CASRGQNNEQFF. In DNA form, the CDR3 reads TGCGCCAGCAGGGGACAGAATAATGAGCAGTTCTTC.